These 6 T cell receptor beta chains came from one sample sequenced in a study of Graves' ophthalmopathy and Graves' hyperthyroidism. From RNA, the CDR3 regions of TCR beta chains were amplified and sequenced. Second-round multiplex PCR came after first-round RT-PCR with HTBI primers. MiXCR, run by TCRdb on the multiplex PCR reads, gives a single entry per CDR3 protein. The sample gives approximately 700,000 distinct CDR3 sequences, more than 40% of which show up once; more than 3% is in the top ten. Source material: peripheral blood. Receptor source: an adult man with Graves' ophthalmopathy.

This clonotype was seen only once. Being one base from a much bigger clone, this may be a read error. DNA of the CDR3: TGTGCCAGCAGCCTCGGGGGGGAAGGGACCCAGTACTTC. Translating it yields CASSLGGEGTQYF. The V and J genes are TRBV10-2 and TRBJ2-5, with 8 bases that match TRBD2. Germline CDR1 WSHSY, CDR2 SAAADI. The length of the CDR3 is 13 residues.

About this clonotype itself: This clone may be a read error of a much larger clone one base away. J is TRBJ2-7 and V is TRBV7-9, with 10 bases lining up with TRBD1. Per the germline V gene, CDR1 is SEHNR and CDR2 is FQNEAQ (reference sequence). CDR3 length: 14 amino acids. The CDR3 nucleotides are TGTGCCGGCAGCTTCGACAGGGGGCTCTACGAGCAGTACTTC. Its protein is CAGSFDRGLYEQYF.

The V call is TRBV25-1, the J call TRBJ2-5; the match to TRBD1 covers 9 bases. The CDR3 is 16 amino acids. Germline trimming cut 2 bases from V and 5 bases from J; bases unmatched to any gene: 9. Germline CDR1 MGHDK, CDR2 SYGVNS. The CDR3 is CASSEPGTGLVETQYF. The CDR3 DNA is TGTGCCAGCAGTGAACCCGGGACAGGGTTGGTGGAGACCCAGTACTTC.

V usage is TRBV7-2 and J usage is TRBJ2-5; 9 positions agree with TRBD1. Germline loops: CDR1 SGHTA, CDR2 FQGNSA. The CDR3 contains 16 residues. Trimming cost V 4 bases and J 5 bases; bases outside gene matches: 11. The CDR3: CASSSAGTGSWETQYF. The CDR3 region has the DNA TGTGCCAGCAGCTCAGCCGGGACAGGGAGTTGGGAGACCCAGTACTTC.

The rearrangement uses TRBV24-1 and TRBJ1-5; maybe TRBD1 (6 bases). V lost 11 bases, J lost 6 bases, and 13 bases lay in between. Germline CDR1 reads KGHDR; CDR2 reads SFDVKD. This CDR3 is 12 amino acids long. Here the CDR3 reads CANPGAAQPQHF. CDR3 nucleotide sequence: TGTGCCAACCCGGGGGCGGCTCAGCCCCAGCATTTT.

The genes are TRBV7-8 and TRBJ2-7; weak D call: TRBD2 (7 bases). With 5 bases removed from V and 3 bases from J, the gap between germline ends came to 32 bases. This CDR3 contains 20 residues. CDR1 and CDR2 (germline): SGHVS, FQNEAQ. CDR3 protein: CASSRRPRGGSESLYYEQYF. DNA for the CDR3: TGTGCCAGCAGCCGAAGACCCAGGGGCGGGAGTGAAAGCCTGTACTACGAGCAGTACTTC.